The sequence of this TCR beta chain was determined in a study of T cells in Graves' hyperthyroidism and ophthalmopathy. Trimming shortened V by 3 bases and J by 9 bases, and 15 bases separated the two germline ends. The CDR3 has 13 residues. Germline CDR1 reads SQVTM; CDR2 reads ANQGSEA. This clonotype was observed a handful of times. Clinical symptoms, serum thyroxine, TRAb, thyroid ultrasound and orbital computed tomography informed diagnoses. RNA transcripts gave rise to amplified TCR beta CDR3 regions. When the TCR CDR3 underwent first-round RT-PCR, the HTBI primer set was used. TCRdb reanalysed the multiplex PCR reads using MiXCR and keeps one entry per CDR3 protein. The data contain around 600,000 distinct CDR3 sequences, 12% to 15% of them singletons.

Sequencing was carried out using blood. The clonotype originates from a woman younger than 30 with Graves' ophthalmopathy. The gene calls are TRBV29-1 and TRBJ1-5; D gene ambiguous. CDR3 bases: TGCAGCGTTGACCTCACGGGGAGAGGGCCCCAGCATTTT. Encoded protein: CSVDLTGRGPQHF.